The 16 T cell receptor beta chains below were found in one sample sequenced in a study of T cell responses to AZD1222 COVID-19 vaccine. The protocol was immunoSEQ multiplex PCR, while the TCRdb copy is restricted to in-frame clones and leaves out a portion. The repertoire holds around 160,000 clones, about 93% seen once, with 5.2% in the top ten. The source material was peripheral blood, sampled on day 0 of AZD1222 vaccination. The receptors were sampled from an adult in good health.

This chain joins TRBV5-6 and TRBJ1-3; the D is unclear. CDR1 and CDR2 (germline): SGHDT, YYEEEE. V lost 4 bases, J lost 4 bases, and 9 bases lay in between. This CDR3 comprises 13 residues. The CDR3 sequence: CASSDPYGNTIYF. CDR3 nucleotide sequence: TGTGCCAGCAGCGACCCTTACGGAAACACCATATATTTT. Using reference TRBV5-6 and TRBJ1-3 for the parts outside the CDR3, the full variable domain is DAGVTQSPTHLIKTRGQQVTLRCSPKSGHDTVSWYQQALGQGPQFIFQYYEEEERQRGNFPDRFSGHQFPNYSSELNVNALLLGDSALYLCASSDPYGNTIYFGEGSWLTVV.

The V and J genes are TRBV6-5 and TRBJ2-7; 9 bases line up with TRBD1. There are 15 residues in the CDR3. V dropped 10 bases and J dropped 5; count of bases not matched to a gene: 15. The V gene's germline CDR1 is MNHEY and CDR2 SVGAGI. This CDR3 is CATGPGDRDTHEQYF. In DNA, the CDR3 is TGTGCCACCGGGCCGGGGGACAGGGACACCCACGAGCAGTACTTC.

The CDR3 sequence is CASSRTADTQYF. The CDR3 DNA follows: TGTGCCAGCAGCCGAACGGCAGATACGCAGTATTTT. V is TRBV11-3 and J is TRBJ2-3, with no clear D. Germline loops: CDR1 SGHNT, CDR2 YENEEA. The CDR3 spans 12 residues. V was cut by 5 bases and J by 4 bases, with 7 bases left in between. Filled out from reference TRBV11-3 and TRBJ2-3, the complete variable domain reads EAGVVQSPRYKIIEKKQPVAFWCNPISGHNTLYWYLQNLGQGPELLIRYENEEAVDDSQLPKDRFSAERLKGVDSTLKIQPAELGDSAVYLCASSRTADTQYFGPGTRLTVL.

The chain joins TRBV28 to TRBJ2-2; 10 positions agree with TRBD2. Germline assignment: CDR1 MDHEN and CDR2 SYDVKM. The CDR3 contains 15 residues. J gave up 4 bases and V 4 bases, and 3 bases lay outside the gene matches. CDR3 in DNA: TGTGCCAGCAGTTACGTAGCGGGAGGCACCGGGGAGCTGTTTTTT. Protein: CASSYVAGGTGELFF.

The chain has TRBV11-2 and TRBJ1-2; the match to TRBD1 covers 8 bases. V lost 5 bases and J lost 4; bases outside the gene matches: 15. In germline, CDR1 is SGHAT, CDR2 FQNNGV. This CDR3 comprises 17 residues. Here the CDR3 DNA reads TGTGCCAGCAGCCCCGGAGAGACAGGGGAGTATGGCTATGGCTACACCTTC. Its protein is CASSPGETGEYGYGYTF.

As DNA, the CDR3 is TGCGCCAGCAGCTTCGGGGCGGGGGCAGTTACCGGGGAGCTGTTTTTT. This encodes CASSFGAGAVTGELFF. The chain uses TRBV5-1 and TRBJ2-2; maybe TRBD2 (7 bases). V lost 2 bases to trimming and J lost 5 bases, with 16 bases between them. CDR3 length: 16 residues. From germline, CDR1 is SGHRS and CDR2 YFSETQ.

The gene calls are TRBV7-3 and TRBJ2-7; 10 positions agree with TRBD1. Germline CDR1 and CDR2: SGHTA and FQGTGA. The trim removed 3 bases at V and 4 bases at J, leaving 3 bases unmatched. This CDR3 has 14 residues. The CDR3 sequence is CASSLGTGEYEQYF. The DNA for the CDR3 is TGTGCCAGCAGCTTGGGGACAGGGGAATACGAGCAGTACTTC.

The chain combines TRBV5-6 with TRBJ1-1, with 10 bases matching TRBD1. Trimming removed 4 bases from V and 3 bases from J; junction bases left unmatched: 6. The CDR3 has 15 residues. Germline CDR1 reads SGHDT; CDR2 reads YYEEEE. CDR3 coding DNA: TGTGCCAGCAGCATTGGACAGGGGGGGCACACTGAAGCTTTCTTT. It yields the protein CASSIGQGGHTEAFF.

The chain joins TRBV19 to TRBJ2-1; TRBD1 aligns across 8 bases. Looked up from germline, CDR1 is LNHDA and CDR2 is SQIVND (reference sequence). The trim removed 6 bases at V and 7 bases at J, leaving 8 bases unmatched. The CDR3 has 14 residues. CDR3: CASRARGPRNEQFF. The DNA of the CDR3 is TGTGCCAGTAGAGCCAGGGGGCCTAGAAATGAGCAGTTCTTC.

This chain uses TRBV29-1 with TRBJ2-3; 10 bases are a match to TRBD1. CDR1 SQVTM and CDR2 ANQGSEA come from the germline V gene. V lost 6 bases, J lost 2 bases, and 8 bases stayed unmatched. This CDR3 has 15 amino acids. CDR3: CSVSGTGAFTDTQYF. In DNA, the CDR3 is TGCAGCGTCTCCGGGACAGGGGCTTTCACAGATACGCAGTATTTT.

V is TRBV29-1 and J is TRBJ1-4; D is unclear. The CDR3 runs 12 residues. In germline, CDR1 is SQVTM, CDR2 ANQGSEA. V lost 4 bases and J lost 3, with 6 bases in between. The CDR3 is CSVGSSNEKLFF. The CDR3 region has the DNA TGCAGCGTTGGAAGTTCTAATGAAAAACTGTTTTTT.

The rearrangement joins TRBV7-9 to TRBJ2-7; 8 bases are shared with TRBD1. The CDR3 spans 14 residues. Germline V CDR1 and CDR2: SEHNR, FQNEAQ (reference sequence). The V and J ends lost 7 bases and 4 bases, in that order; junction bases with no gene match: 9. The CDR3 spells CASMGQGARYEQYF. The DNA of the CDR3 is TGTGCCAGCATGGGTCAGGGGGCGCGTTACGAGCAGTACTTC. The whole variable domain, filled in from reference TRBV7-9 and TRBJ2-7, reads DTGVSQNPRHKITKRGQNVTFRCDPISEHNRLYWYRQTLGQGPEFLTYFQNEAQLEKSRLLSDRFSAERPKGSFSTLEIQRTEQGDSAMYLCASMGQGARYEQYFGPGTRLTVT.

The V and J genes are TRBV4-1 and TRBJ2-1; 7 bases match TRBD2. Per germline, CDR1 MGHRA and CDR2 YSYEKL. This CDR3 contains 16 residues. V dropped 3 bases and J dropped 0; count of bases not matched to a gene: 5. The CDR3 DNA reads TGCGCCAGCAGCCACCCAGCGGGGAGCTCCTACAATGAGCAGTTCTTC. Protein: CASSHPAGSSYNEQFF.

This sequence joins TRBV6-2 or TRBV6-3 and TRBJ2-7, with unresolved D. Trimming took 4 bases from V and 3 from J, leaving 13 bases between them. CDR1 and CDR2 (germline): MNHEY, SVGEGT. This CDR3 has 14 residues. The DNA of the CDR3 is TGTGCCAGCAGTTCTACATCACCCTTCTACGAGCAGTACTTC. The encoded protein is CASSSTSPFYEQYF.

The CDR3 protein is CASSTRDSGTEAFF. In DNA form, the CDR3 reads TGTGCCAGTAGTACCCGGGACAGCGGGACTGAAGCTTTCTTT. The chain couples TRBV19 to TRBJ1-1, with 7 bases lining up with TRBD1. Germline-derived CDR1 and CDR2 are LNHDA and SQIVND (reference sequence). J lost 5 bases, V lost 4 bases, and 7 bases had no gene match. The CDR3 has 14 amino acids.

The V gene is TRBV6-2 or TRBV6-3, the J gene TRBJ2-3; 7 bases agree with TRBD2. J gave up 2 bases and V 4 bases, and 9 bases lay outside the gene matches. The CDR3 is made up of 16 amino acids. In germline, CDR1 is MNHEY, CDR2 SVGEGT. CDR3: CASSSSTSSVTDTQYF. The CDR3 DNA follows: TGTGCCAGCAGTTCATCGACTAGCTCTGTCACAGATACGCAGTATTTT.